These T cell receptor beta chains were read from a single sample in a study of cytomegalovirus exposure and HLA in healthy donors. Some clones are missing from TCRdb's copy, which holds only in-frame ones; the method was immunoSEQ multiplex PCR. The sample records 110,000 to 150,000 clones, approximately 9% being singletons. The sample was PBMCs. Receptors were obtained from a male donor in good health and CMV-seronegative. CDR3s include the opening cysteine and the closing phenylalanine or tryptophan. A D gene is named only where the DNA matches it firmly. A clone size is listed for some rows: how often the clone was seen (once, few, many), or a class if it is expanded.

D	V	size	J	DNA	CDR3
NA	TRBV6-1	NA	TRBJ1-5	TGTGCCAGCAGTGATAATTGGGTATGGATTGAGACAGCCCCCAATCAGCCCCAGCATTTT	CASSDNWVWIETAPNQPQHF
NA	TRBV18	NA	TRBJ1-4	TGTGCCAGCTCACCAGGACAGATGTATAATGAAAAACTGTTTTTT	CASSPGQMYNEKLFF
NA	TRBV10-2	NA	TRBJ2-7	TGCGCCAGCAGTGAGGACAGCTTGGGGTGGGGTTACGAGCAGTACTTC	CASSEDSLGWGYEQYF
TRBD2	TRBV5-1	NA	TRBJ2-1	TGCGCCAGCAGATTACCGGGACTAGCGGGAGCCGGTGAGCAGTTCTTC	CASRLPGLAGAGEQFF
TRBD1	TRBV28	few	TRBJ1-1	TGTGCCAGCCGGACAGGGGACGGGGTGAACACTGAAGCTTTCTTT	CASRTGDGVNTEAFF
NA	TRBV27	few	TRBJ2-7	TGTGCCAGCAGTTTAGGGGCCTCCTACGAGCAGTACTTC	CASSLGASYEQYF
NA	TRBV19	NA	TRBJ1-1	TGTGCCACTCAGGCAGGGTTGGCTGAGGCTTTCTTT	CATQAGLAEAFF
NA	TRBV28	NA	TRBJ2-1	TGTGCCAGTAGTTCCACAGGGTTCAGGGATGAGCAGTTCTTC	CASSSTGFRDEQFF
NA	TRBV19	NA	TRBJ1-3	TGTGCCAGTAGTCCACGGGACTCTGGAAACACCATATATTTT	CASSPRDSGNTIYF
NA	TRBV5-1	NA	TRBJ1-2	TGCGCCAGCAGCTTGGACAGGGAGAACTATGGCTACACCTTC	CASSLDRENYGYTF
TRBD2	TRBV6-5	few	TRBJ2-7	TGTGCCAGCAGTTACCGGGGGGGCTACGAGCAGTACTTC	CASSYRGGYEQYF
TRBD1	TRBV7-3	NA	TRBJ2-2	TGTGCCAGCACCCTCCCCGGGACAGGAACCGGGGAGCTGTTTTTT	CASTLPGTGTGELFF
TRBD1	TRBV28	NA	TRBJ2-5	TGTGCCAGCAGGTTCGTGGCGTGGACAGGGCAAGAGACCCAGTACTTC	CASRFVAWTGQETQYF
TRBD2	TRBV5-1	NA	TRBJ2-3	TGCGCCAGCAGCTTGGCCACGGGGGGGGCCACAGATACGCAGTATTTT	CASSLATGGATDTQYF
TRBD1	TRBV5-1	few	TRBJ2-3	TGCGCCAGCAGCTTCCCTTCCAGGGGGCTAGGCACAGATACGCAGTATTTT	CASSFPSRGLGTDTQYF
TRBD1	TRBV27	NA	TRBJ1-5	TGTGCCAGCAGAGATAGGACAGGGCTCAATCAGCCCCAGCATTTT	CASRDRTGLNQPQHF
TRBD2	TRBV7-9	NA	TRBJ2-1	TGTGCCAGCAGCGCAAGACTAGCGGGAGATGAGCAGTTCTTC	CASSARLAGDEQFF
NA	TRBV6-5	few	TRBJ1-1	TGTGCCAGCAACCCACAGGGTGGAACCCCTGAAGCTTTCTTT	CASNPQGGTPEAFF
TRBD1	TRBV6-1	few	TRBJ2-3	TGTGCCAGCAGCCAAAGAACAGGGGACCTTACGCAGTATTTT	CASSQRTGDLTQYF
NA	TRBV10-3	few	TRBJ2-3	TGTGCCATCAGTGAGCCCCCAACTTACACAGATACGCAGTATTTT	CAISEPPTYTDTQYF
TRBD1	TRBV4-1	NA	TRBJ1-6	TGCGCCAGCAGCCAAGAGGCCGGGACAGGAGGTAATTCACCCCTCCACTTT	CASSQEAGTGGNSPLHF
NA	TRBV4-3	NA	TRBJ2-7	TGCGCCAGCAGCTTCAGGGGCTACGAGCAGTACTTC	CASSFRGYEQYF
NA	TRBV4-1	NA	TRBJ1-4	TGCGCCAGCAGCCAGCAGACAGGCCGGAATGAAAAACTGTTTTTT	CASSQQTGRNEKLFF
NA	TRBV14	few	TRBJ1-2	TGTGCCAGCAGCCAAGGGCCCAACTATGGCTACACCTTC	CASSQGPNYGYTF
TRBD2	TRBV29-1	NA	TRBJ2-7	TGCAGCGTTGAAATCGCGGGAGGAACCTACGAGCAGTACTTC	CSVEIAGGTYEQYF
TRBD2	TRBV15	few	TRBJ2-5	TGTGCCACCAGCAGGGACGGGAGGGCCCAAGAGACCCAGTACTTC	CATSRDGRAQETQYF
NA	TRBV28	NA	TRBJ1-3	TGTGCCAGCAGTTTGGGGGGGGACTCTGGAAACACCATATATTTT	CASSLGGDSGNTIYF
TRBD1	TRBV10-3	few	TRBJ1-4	TGTGCCATCAGTGACCCGGGGACAGGGGGGGAAAAACTGTTTTTT	CAISDPGTGGEKLFF